These T cell receptor beta chains were read from a single sample in a study of metastatic and nonmetastatic thyroid tumors. TCRdb re-clonotyped the PCR reads through MiXCR. Altogether under 100,000 clones are present, 8.6% being singletons, with the ten largest covering under 9%. The source material was blood. The source is a female donor with papillary thyroid cancer or a benign thyroid nodule (not recorded which). Some clones in this sample may be carry-over from other donors' samples. The CDR3 runs from the conserved cysteine through the conserved F or W. The D gene is left open where the match is weak. Not all rows give a size; the values are once, few, many and, for expanded clones, a class.

clone_size,v_call,j_call,d_call,cdr3_aa,cdr3_nt
many,TRBV6-1,TRBJ1-1,NA,CASSEAENTEAFF,TGTGCCAGCAGTGAAGCGGAGAACACTGAAGCTTTCTTT
NA,TRBV18,TRBJ1-2,NA,CASSPGQFHYGYTF,TGTGCCAGCTCACCAGGACAGTTCCACTATGGCTACACCTTC
few,TRBV29-1,TRBJ2-1,NA,CSVVTPSYNEQFF,TGCAGCGTTGTGACACCCAGCTACAATGAGCAGTTCTTC
many,TRBV29-1,TRBJ2-5,NA,CSVEGRQGETQYF,TGCAGCGTTGAAGGGAGGCAGGGAGAGACCCAGTACTTC
many,TRBV7-7,TRBJ1-3,NA,CASSLEAASSGNTIYF,TGTGCCAGCAGCTTAGAGGCCGCGAGCTCTGGAAACACCATATATTTT
few,TRBV12-3/TRBV12-4,TRBJ2-7,TRBD2,CASISPGTSGAEQYF,TGTGCCAGCATTTCACCCGGGACTAGCGGGGCCGAGCAGTACTTC
NA,TRBV6-1,TRBJ2-7,NA,CASRVRGSGEQYF,TGTGCCAGCAGAGTTAGGGGATCAGGGGAGCAGTACTTC
many,TRBV2,TRBJ1-1,TRBD1,CAGTGVENTEAFF,TGTGCCGGAACAGGGGTGGAGAACACTGAAGCTTTCTTT
many,TRBV10-2,TRBJ2-2,NA,CASRPGPNTGELFF,TGCGCCAGCAGACCAGGACCAAACACCGGGGAGCTGTTTTTT
many,TRBV15,TRBJ1-1,NA,CATSVTRNTEAFF,TGTGCCACCAGCGTCACCCGGAACACTGAAGCTTTCTTT
many,TRBV9,TRBJ2-3,NA,CASSRGGGTQNTQYF,TGTGCCAGCAGTAGAGGGGGGGGAACACAGAATACGCAGTATTTT
many,TRBV25-1,TRBJ2-1,TRBD1,CASSALIGQGNYNEQFF,TGTGCCAGCAGTGCCCTTATCGGACAGGGGAACTACAATGAGCAGTTCTTC
many,TRBV7-2,TRBJ1-1,TRBD1,CASSPDRDRGTEAFF,TGTGCCAGCAGCCCGGACCGGGACAGGGGCACTGAAGCTTTCTTT
many,TRBV7-2,TRBJ2-3,TRBD2,CASSFGEGLAATDTQYF,TGTGCCAGCAGCTTTGGGGAGGGACTAGCGGCCACAGATACGCAGTATTTT
many,TRBV12-3/TRBV12-4,TRBJ2-7,TRBD1,CASSWGQGTYEQYF,TGTGCCAGCAGTTGGGGACAGGGTACCTACGAGCAGTACTTC
many,TRBV11-2,TRBJ2-7,TRBD1,CASSTPGQGLDEQYF,TGTGCCAGCAGCACACCGGGACAGGGGCTCGACGAGCAGTACTTC
many,TRBV5-1,TRBJ2-1,NA,CASSEGHSYNEQFF,TGCGCCAGCAGCGAAGGACATTCCTACAATGAGCAGTTCTTC
many,TRBV11-1,TRBJ2-1,TRBD1,CASSSRTGVGNEQFF,TGTGCCAGCAGCTCCAGGACAGGGGTGGGCAATGAGCAGTTCTTC
many,TRBV6-4,TRBJ1-1,NA,CASSDSEASEAFF,TGTGCCAGCAGTGACTCGGAGGCCTCTGAAGCTTTCTTT
many,TRBV24-1,TRBJ2-3,TRBD2,CATSEAGGLTDTQYF,TGTGCCACCAGTGAGGCGGGGGGGCTCACAGATACGCAGTATTTT
few,TRBV12-3/TRBV12-4,TRBJ2-5,TRBD2,CASSLTSGGAGETQYF,TGTGCCAGCAGTCTCACTAGCGGGGGGGCCGGAGAGACCCAGTACTTC
many,TRBV9,TRBJ1-4,NA,CASSVWGDQDEKLFF,TGTGCCAGCAGCGTTTGGGGCGACCAGGATGAAAAACTGTTTTTT
many,TRBV20-1,TRBJ2-1,TRBD2,CSARDRLAGNEQFF,TGCAGTGCTAGAGATAGGCTAGCGGGTAATGAGCAGTTCTTC
many,TRBV18,TRBJ2-7,TRBD2,CASSHVGLEVYEQYF,TGTGCCAGCTCACACGTTGGACTAGAGGTCTACGAGCAGTACTTC
few,TRBV29-1,TRBJ1-2,NA,CSARKGGGQDYGYTF,TGCAGCGCACGGAAGGGGGGGGGGCAGGACTATGGCTACACCTTC
many,TRBV6-5,TRBJ1-5,TRBD1,CASSYQGAGQPQHF,TGTGCCAGCAGTTACCAGGGGGCCGGTCAGCCCCAGCATTTT
many,TRBV10-3,TRBJ1-1,NA,CAISEGNRELNTEAFF,TGTGCCATCAGTGAGGGGAACAGGGAACTGAACACTGAAGCTTTCTTT
many,TRBV5-1,TRBJ2-3,TRBD2,CASSPAANSGGADTQYF,TGCGCCAGCAGCCCGGCGGCAAATAGCGGGGGGGCCGATACGCAGTATTTT
many,TRBV6-1,TRBJ2-5,NA,CASTGALQETQYF,TGTGCCAGCACTGGGGCCCTACAAGAGACCCAGTACTTC
many,TRBV5-1,TRBJ1-1,NA,CASSSDRLGEAFF,TGCGCCAGCAGCTCTGACAGGCTGGGCGAAGCTTTCTTT
many,TRBV10-3,TRBJ1-2,NA,CAISESRVYGYTF,TGTGCCATCAGTGAGTCACGGGTCTATGGCTACACCTTC
once,TRBV5-1,TRBJ2-4,NA,CASSERRDIQYF,TGCGCCAGCAGTGAGCGAAGGGACATTCAGTACTTC